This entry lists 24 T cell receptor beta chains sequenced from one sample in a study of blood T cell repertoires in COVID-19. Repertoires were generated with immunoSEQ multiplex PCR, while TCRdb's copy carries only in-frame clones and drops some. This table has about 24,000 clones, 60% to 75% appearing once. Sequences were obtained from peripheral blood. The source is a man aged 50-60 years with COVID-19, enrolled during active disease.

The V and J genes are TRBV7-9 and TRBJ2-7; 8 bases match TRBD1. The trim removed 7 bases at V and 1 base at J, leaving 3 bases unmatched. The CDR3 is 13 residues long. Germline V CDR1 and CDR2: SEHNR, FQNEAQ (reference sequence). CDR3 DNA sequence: TGTGCCAGCAAATGGGACAGGTCCTACGAGCAGTACTTC. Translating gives CASKWDRSYEQYF. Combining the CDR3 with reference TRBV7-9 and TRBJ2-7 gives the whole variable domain DTGVSQNPRHKITKRGQNVTFRCDPISEHNRLYWYRQTLGQGPEFLTYFQNEAQLEKSRLLSDRFSAERPKGSFSTLEIQRTEQGDSAMYLCASKWDRSYEQYFGPGTRLTVT.

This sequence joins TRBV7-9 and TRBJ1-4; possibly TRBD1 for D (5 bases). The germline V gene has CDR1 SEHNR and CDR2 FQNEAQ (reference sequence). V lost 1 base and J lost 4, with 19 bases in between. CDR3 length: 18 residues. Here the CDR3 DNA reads TGTGCCAGCAGCTTAGTTTATGCGGGATTGCAGGGTAATGAAAAACTGTTTTTT. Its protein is CASSLVYAGLQGNEKLFF.

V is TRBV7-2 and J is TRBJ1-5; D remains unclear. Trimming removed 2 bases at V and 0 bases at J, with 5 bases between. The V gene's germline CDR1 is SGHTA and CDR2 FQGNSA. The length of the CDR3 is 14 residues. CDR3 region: CASSLKSSNQPQHF. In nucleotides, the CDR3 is TGTGCCAGCAGCTTAAAGAGTAGCAATCAGCCCCAGCATTTT.

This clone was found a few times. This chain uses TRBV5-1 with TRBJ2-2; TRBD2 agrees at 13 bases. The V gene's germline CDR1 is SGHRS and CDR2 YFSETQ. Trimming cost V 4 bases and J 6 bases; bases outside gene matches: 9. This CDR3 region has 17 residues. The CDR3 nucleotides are TGCGCCAGCAGCACGGCGACTAGCGGGGGGATCGCCGGGGAGCTGTTTTTT. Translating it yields CASSTATSGGIAGELFF.

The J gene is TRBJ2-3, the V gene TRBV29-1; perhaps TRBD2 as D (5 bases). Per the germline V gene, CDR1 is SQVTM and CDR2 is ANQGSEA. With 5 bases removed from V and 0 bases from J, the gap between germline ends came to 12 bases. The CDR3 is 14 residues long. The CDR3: CSVRGQSSTDTQYF. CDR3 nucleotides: TGCAGCGTTAGAGGGCAGTCGAGCACAGATACGCAGTATTTT.

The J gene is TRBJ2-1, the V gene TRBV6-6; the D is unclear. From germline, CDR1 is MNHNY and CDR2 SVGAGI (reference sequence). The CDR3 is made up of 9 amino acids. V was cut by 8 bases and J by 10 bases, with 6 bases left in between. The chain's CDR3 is CASGQEQFF. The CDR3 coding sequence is TGTGCCAGCGGGCAGGAGCAGTTCTTC.

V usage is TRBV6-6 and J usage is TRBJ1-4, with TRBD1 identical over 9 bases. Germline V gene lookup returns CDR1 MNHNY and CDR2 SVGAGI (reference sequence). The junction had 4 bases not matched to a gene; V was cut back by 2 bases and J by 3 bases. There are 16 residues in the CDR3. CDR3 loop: CASSYQGQGSNEKLFF. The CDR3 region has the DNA TGTGCCAGCAGTTACCAGGGACAGGGTTCTAATGAAAAACTGTTTTTT.

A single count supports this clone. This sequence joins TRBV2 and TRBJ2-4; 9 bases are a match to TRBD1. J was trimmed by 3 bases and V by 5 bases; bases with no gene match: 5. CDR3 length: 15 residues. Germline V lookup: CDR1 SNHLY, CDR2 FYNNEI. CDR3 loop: CASSPGTGFKNIQYF. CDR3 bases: TGTGCCAGCAGTCCCGGGACAGGGTTCAAAAACATTCAGTACTTC.

In DNA, the CDR3 is TGTGCCAGCAGCTTTACAGGGGCGGAGACCCAGTACTTC. This encodes CASSFTGAETQYF. The V and J genes are TRBV7-2 and TRBJ2-5, with TRBD1 matching over 7 bases. Germline V lookup: CDR1 SGHTA, CDR2 FQGNSA. Trimming at V came to 3 bases and at J to 5 bases, leaving 3 bases not matched to a gene. This CDR3 has 13 residues.

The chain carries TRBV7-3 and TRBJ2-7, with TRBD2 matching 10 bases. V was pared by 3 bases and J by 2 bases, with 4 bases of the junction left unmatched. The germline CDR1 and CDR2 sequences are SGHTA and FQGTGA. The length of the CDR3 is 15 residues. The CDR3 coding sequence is TGTGCCAGCAGCTTCGGACTAGCGGAGACCTACGAGCAGTACTTC. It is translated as CASSFGLAETYEQYF. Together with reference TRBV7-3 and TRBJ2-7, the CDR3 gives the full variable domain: GAGVSQTPSNKVTEKGKYVELRCDPISGHTALYWYRQSLGQGPEFLIYFQGTGAADDSGLPNDRFFAVRPEGSVSTLKIQRTERGDSAVYLCASSFGLAETYEQYFGPGTRLTVT.

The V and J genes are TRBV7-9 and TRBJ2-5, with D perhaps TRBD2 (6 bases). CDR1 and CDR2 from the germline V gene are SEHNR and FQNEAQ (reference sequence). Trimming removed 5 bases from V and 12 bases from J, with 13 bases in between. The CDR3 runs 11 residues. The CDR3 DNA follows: TGTGCCAGCAGCACGCGGGACCGCAAGTACTTC. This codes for CASSTRDRKYF. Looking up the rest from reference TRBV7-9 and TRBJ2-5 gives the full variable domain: DTGVSQNPRHKITKRGQNVTFRCDPISEHNRLYWYRQTLGQGPEFLTYFQNEAQLEKSRLLSDRFSAERPKGSFSTLEIQRTEQGDSAMYLCASSTRDRKYFGPGTRLLVL.

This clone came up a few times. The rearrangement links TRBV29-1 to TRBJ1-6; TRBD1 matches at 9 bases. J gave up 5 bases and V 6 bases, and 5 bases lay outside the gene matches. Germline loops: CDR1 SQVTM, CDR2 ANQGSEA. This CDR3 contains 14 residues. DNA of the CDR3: TGCAGCGTGGGGGGGACAGGGAATAATTCACCCCTCCACTTT. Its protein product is CSVGGTGNNSPLHF. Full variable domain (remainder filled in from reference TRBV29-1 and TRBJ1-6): SAVISQKPSRDICQRGTSLTIQCQVDSQVTMMFWYRQQPGQSLTLIATANQGSEATYESGFVIDKFPISRPNLTFSTLTVSNMSPEDSSIYLCSVGGTGNNSPLHFGNGTRLTVT.

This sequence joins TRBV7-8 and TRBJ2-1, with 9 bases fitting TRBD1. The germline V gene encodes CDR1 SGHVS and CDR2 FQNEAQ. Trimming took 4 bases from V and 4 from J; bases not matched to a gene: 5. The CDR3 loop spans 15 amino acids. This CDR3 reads CASSYTGGLYNEQFF. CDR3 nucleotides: TGTGCCAGCAGCTATACAGGGGGCCTTTACAATGAGCAGTTCTTC.

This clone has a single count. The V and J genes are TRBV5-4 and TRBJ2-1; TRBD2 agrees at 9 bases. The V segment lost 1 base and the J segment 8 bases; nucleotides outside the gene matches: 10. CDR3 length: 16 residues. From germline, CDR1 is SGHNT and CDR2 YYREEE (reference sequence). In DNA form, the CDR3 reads TGTGCCAGCAGCTTGAGGGTTAGCGGGAGTAAAGATGAGCAGTTCTTC. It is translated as CASSLRVSGSKDEQFF.

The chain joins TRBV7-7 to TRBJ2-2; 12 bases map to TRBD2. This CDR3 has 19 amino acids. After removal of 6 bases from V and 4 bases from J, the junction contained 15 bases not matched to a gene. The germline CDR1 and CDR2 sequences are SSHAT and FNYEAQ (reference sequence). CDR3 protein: CASSPGLAGSQGLTGELFF. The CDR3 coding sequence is TGTGCCAGCAGTCCCGGACTAGCGGGGTCTCAAGGCCTCACCGGGGAGCTGTTTTTT.

CDR3 protein: CASRQQTYSNQPQHF. The CDR3 DNA is TGTGCCAGCAGGCAACAGACCTATAGCAATCAGCCCCAGCATTTT. This chain connects TRBV6-5 to TRBJ1-5; D ambiguous. Per the germline V gene, CDR1 is MNHEY and CDR2 is SVGAGI. V lost 6 bases, J lost 0 bases, and 12 bases lay in between. The CDR3 contains 15 residues.

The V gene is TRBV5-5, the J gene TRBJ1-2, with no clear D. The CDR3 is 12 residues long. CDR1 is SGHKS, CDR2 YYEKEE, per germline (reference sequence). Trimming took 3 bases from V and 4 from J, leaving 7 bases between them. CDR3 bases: TGTGCCAGCAGCTCTTCCTCCTATGGCTACACCTTC. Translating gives CASSSSSYGYTF.

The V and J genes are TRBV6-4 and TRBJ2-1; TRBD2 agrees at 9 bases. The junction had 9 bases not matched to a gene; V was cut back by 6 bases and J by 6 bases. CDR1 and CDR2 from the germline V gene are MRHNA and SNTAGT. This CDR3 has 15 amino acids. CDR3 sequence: CASRKLAGAVNEQFF. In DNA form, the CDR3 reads TGTGCCAGCAGGAAATTAGCGGGGGCGGTCAATGAGCAGTTCTTC.

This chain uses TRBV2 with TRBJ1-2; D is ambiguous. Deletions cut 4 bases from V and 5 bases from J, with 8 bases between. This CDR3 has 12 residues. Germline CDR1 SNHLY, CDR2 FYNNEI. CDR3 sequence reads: CASSAGEYGYTF. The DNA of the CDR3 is TGTGCCAGCAGTGCCGGGGAATATGGCTACACCTTC.

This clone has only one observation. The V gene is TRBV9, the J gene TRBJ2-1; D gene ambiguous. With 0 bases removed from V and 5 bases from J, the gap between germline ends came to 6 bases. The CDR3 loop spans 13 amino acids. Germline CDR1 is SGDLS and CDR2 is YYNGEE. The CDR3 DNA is TGTGCCAGCAGCGTAGGTCGGGACAATGAGCAGTTCTTC. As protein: CASSVGRDNEQFF.

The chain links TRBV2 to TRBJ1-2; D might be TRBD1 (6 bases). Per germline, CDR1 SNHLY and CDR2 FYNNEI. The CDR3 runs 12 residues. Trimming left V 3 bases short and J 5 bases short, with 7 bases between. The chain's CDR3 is CASSDQGYGYTF. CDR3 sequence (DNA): TGTGCCAGCAGTGACCAGGGGTATGGCTACACCTTC.

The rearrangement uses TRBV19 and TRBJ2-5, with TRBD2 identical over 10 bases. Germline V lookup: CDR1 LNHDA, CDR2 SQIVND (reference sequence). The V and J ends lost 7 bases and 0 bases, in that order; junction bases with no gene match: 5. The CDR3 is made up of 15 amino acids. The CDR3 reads CASNIGTSDQETQYF. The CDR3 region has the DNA TGTGCCAGTAACATCGGGACTAGCGACCAAGAGACCCAGTACTTC.

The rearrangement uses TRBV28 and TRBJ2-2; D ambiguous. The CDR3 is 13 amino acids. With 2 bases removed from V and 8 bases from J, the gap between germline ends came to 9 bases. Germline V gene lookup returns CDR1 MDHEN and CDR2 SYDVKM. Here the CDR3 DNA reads TGTGCCAGCAGTTTAGGGCCCGCGGGGGAGCTGTTTTTT. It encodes CASSLGPAGELFF.

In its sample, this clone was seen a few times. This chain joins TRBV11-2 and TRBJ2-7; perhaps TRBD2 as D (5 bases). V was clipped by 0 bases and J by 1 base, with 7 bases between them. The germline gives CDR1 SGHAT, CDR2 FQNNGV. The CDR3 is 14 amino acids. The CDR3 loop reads CASSLDRESYEQYF. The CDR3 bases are TGTGCCAGCAGCTTAGATAGGGAGTCCTACGAGCAGTACTTC. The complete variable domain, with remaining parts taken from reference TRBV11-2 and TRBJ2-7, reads EAGVAQSPRYKIIEKRQSVAFWCNPISGHATLYWYQQILGQGPKLLIQFQNNGVVDDSQLPKDRFSAERLKGVDSTLKIQPAKLEDSAVYLCASSLDRESYEQYFGPGTRLTVT.